This TCR beta chain was captured in a study of T cell repertoires in cytomegalovirus infection. Study-wide background: Carrying CMV and the relevant HLA type showed in public TCR beta signatures.

Ten or more counts support this clonotype. Its antigen is not identified. Study-wide findings and caveats: Accumulated public TCR beta family frequency recognized individuals carrying CMV together with the relevant HLA. What dominated the ex vivo response were HLA-C-restricted CMV-specific TCR beta clonotypes.

TCRdb reprocessed the reads with MiXCR, giving one entry per CDR3 protein. The repertoire consists of over 250,000 distinct CDR3 sequences, with about 26% occurring once and the leading ten covering approximately 15%. The germline V gene has CDR1 SEHNR and CDR2 FQNEAQ (reference sequence). After removal of 2 bases from V and 1 base from J, the junction contained 6 bases not matched to a gene. The CDR3 is 16 residues long. The sequencing sample was made of PBMCs. This clonotype originated in a human donor in good health (CMV status not recorded). Some clones in this sample may be carry-over from other donors' samples. The V gene is TRBV7-9, the J gene TRBJ1-1; 8 nucleotides agree with TRBD1. In DNA, the CDR3 is TGTGCCAGCAGCTTACAGGGGGCCGGGGGGAACACTGAAGCTTTCTTT. Translated, it gives CASSLQGAGGNTEAFF.